The present TCR beta chain was sequenced within a study of blood T cell repertoires in COVID-19. Data came from immunoSEQ multiplex PCR; TCRdb stores just in-frame clones and leaves some out. The sample lists some 300,000 clones, around nine tenths occurring once. Trimming took off 10 bases at V and 6 bases at J, with 26 bases between the two ends. This CDR3 has 16 amino acids. Germline V gene lookup returns CDR1 SEHNR and CDR2 FQNEAQ (reference sequence). Cohort placement rested on clinical history that participants reported themselves. The genes are TRBV7-9 and TRBJ2-3, with D tentatively TRBD2 (7 bases). The sequence came from a woman in her fifties or sixties who had been exposed to COVID-19. Material: PBMCs or T cells enriched from blood (not recorded which). CDR3 in amino acids: CATNDQSGGGHDTQYF. Written as DNA, the CDR3 is TGTGCCACCAACGACCAAAGTGGGGGGGGCCATGATACGCAGTATTTT.